These T cell receptor beta chains were read from a single sample in a study of OX40 agonist ivuxolimab in advanced cancers. Measured with immunoSEQ multiplex PCR; TCRdb has only the in-frame clones, and not every one. The profile covers over 60,000 clones, with 85% appearing a single time and approximately 3.8% taken by the ten largest. Sequencing used CD4+ or CD8+ T cells sorted from blood, obtained in a trial of the OX40 agonist ivuxolimab. The source is an adult with an advanced solid tumor such as melanoma, head and neck, liver or kidney cancer. CDR3s include the opening cysteine and the closing phenylalanine or tryptophan. A D gene is named only where the DNA matches it firmly. Not every row has a clone size; where given, it reads once, few, many or a size class.

j_gene: TRBJ2-7; abundance: NA; v_gene: TRBV5-1; d_gene: NA; CDR3nt: TGCGCCAGCAGCTCAAGGGCCGCATCCTACGAGCAGTACTTC; CDR3aa: CASSSRAASYEQYF
j_gene: TRBJ2-3; abundance: NA; v_gene: TRBV28; d_gene: NA; CDR3nt: TGTGCCAGCAGTTTCATCTCCGGGGCCGGCACAGATACGCAGTATTTT; CDR3aa: CASSFISGAGTDTQYF
j_gene: TRBJ1-2; abundance: NA; v_gene: TRBV4-1; d_gene: NA; CDR3nt: TGCGCCAGCAGCCAAGATTGGACCAATGGCTACACCTTC; CDR3aa: CASSQDWTNGYTF
j_gene: TRBJ2-3; abundance: NA; v_gene: TRBV5-1; d_gene: TRBD1; CDR3nt: TGCGCCAGCAGCATTCAGGGGGCGCGGGACACAGATACGCAGTATTTT; CDR3aa: CASSIQGARDTDTQYF
j_gene: TRBJ2-7; abundance: NA; v_gene: TRBV19; d_gene: NA; CDR3nt: TGTGCCAGTAGTATGGGGCTGAGCTCCTACGAGCAGTACTTC; CDR3aa: CASSMGLSSYEQYF
j_gene: TRBJ1-1; abundance: few; v_gene: TRBV5-4; d_gene: NA; CDR3nt: TGTGCCAGCAGCTTGGAAGGGGTGTGGGCTTTCTTT; CDR3aa: CASSLEGVWAFF
j_gene: TRBJ1-3; abundance: NA; v_gene: TRBV7-9; d_gene: NA; CDR3nt: TGTGCCAGCAGCTCCTGGTGGTCGCAATACACCATATATTTT; CDR3aa: CASSSWWSQYTIYF
j_gene: TRBJ2-1; abundance: NA; v_gene: TRBV5-1; d_gene: NA; CDR3nt: TGCGCCAGCAGCTTGGTCCCCGGCAATGAGCAGTTCTTC; CDR3aa: CASSLVPGNEQFF
j_gene: TRBJ2-2; abundance: few; v_gene: TRBV7-8; d_gene: TRBD2; CDR3nt: TGTGCCAGCAGCCCTGGAGCGGGAGCGATCGGGGAGCTGTTTTTT; CDR3aa: CASSPGAGAIGELFF
j_gene: TRBJ2-7; abundance: few; v_gene: TRBV2; d_gene: NA; CDR3nt: TGTGCCAGCACTATGGAGCAGCTGGAGCAGTACTTC; CDR3aa: CASTMEQLEQYF
j_gene: TRBJ2-3; abundance: NA; v_gene: TRBV29-1; d_gene: NA; CDR3nt: TGCAGCGTTGTCCGGGGGCAAAGAACAGATACGCAGTATTTT; CDR3aa: CSVVRGQRTDTQYF
j_gene: TRBJ2-1; abundance: few; v_gene: TRBV10-3; d_gene: TRBD2; CDR3nt: TGTGCCATCAGTCCTTCCAGCGGGGGAGACTACAATGAGCAGTTCTTC; CDR3aa: CAISPSSGGDYNEQFF
j_gene: TRBJ2-1; abundance: NA; v_gene: TRBV14; d_gene: TRBD2; CDR3nt: TGTGCCAGCAGCCCTACTAGCGGCCACAATGAGCAGTTCTTC; CDR3aa: CASSPTSGHNEQFF
j_gene: TRBJ1-2; abundance: NA; v_gene: TRBV7-2; d_gene: NA; CDR3nt: TGTGCCAGCAGCCGGGGGGGCGGAGGCTATGGCTACACCTTC; CDR3aa: CASSRGGGGYGYTF
j_gene: TRBJ2-7; abundance: NA; v_gene: TRBV10-3; d_gene: TRBD1; CDR3nt: TGTGCCATCAGTGGATACGGGACAGAGGGAGATCCCTACGAGCAGTACTTC; CDR3aa: CAISGYGTEGDPYEQYF
j_gene: TRBJ1-4; abundance: NA; v_gene: TRBV11-2; d_gene: TRBD1; CDR3nt: TGTGCCAGCAGCCCGACGGACAGGGCGGGTGCGTTTTTT; CDR3aa: CASSPTDRAGAFF
j_gene: TRBJ1-5; abundance: few; v_gene: TRBV30; d_gene: TRBD1; CDR3nt: TGTGCCTGGAGTGCCCCAGACAGGGACAATCAGCCCCAGCATTTT; CDR3aa: CAWSAPDRDNQPQHF
j_gene: TRBJ2-2; abundance: NA; v_gene: TRBV9; d_gene: NA; CDR3nt: TGTGCCAGCAGAGGACAAACGAACACCGGGGAGCTGTTTTTT; CDR3aa: CASRGQTNTGELFF
j_gene: TRBJ2-5; abundance: NA; v_gene: TRBV6-9; d_gene: NA; CDR3nt: TGTGCCAGCAGCAAGGGGTGCCAAGAGACCCAGTACTTC; CDR3aa: CASSKGCQETQYF